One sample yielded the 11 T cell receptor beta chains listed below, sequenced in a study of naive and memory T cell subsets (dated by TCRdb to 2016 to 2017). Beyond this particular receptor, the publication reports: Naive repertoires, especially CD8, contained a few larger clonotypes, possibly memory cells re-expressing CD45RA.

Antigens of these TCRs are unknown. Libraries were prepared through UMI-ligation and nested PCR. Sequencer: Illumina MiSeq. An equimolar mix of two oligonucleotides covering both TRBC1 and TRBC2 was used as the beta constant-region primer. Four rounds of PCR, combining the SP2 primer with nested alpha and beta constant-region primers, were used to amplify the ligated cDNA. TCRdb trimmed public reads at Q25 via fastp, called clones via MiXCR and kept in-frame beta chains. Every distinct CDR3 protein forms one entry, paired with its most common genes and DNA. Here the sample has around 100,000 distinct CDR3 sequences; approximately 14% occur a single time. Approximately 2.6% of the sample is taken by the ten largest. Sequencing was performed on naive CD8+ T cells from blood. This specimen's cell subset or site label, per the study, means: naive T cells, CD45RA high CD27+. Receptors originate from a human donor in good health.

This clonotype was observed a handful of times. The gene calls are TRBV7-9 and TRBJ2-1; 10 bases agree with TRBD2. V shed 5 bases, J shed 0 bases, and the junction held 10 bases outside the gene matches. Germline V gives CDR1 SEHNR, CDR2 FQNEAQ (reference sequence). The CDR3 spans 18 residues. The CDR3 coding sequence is TGTGCCAGCAGCAGCTGGACAGCGGGAGGGAGCTCCTACAATGAGCAGTTCTTC. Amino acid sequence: CASSSWTAGGSSYNEQFF.

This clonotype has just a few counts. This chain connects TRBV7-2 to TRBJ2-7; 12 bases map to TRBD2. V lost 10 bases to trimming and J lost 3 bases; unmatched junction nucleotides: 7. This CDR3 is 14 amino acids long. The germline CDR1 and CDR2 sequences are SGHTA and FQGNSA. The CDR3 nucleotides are TGTGCCACCCAGACTAGCGGGGGACACTACGAGCAGTACTTC. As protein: CATQTSGGHYEQYF.

CDR3: CASSHTETSVFYEQYF. The CDR3, as DNA: TGCGCCAGCAGCCATACGGAGACTAGCGTGTTTTACGAGCAGTACTTC. The chain carries TRBV4-3 and TRBJ2-7, with TRBD2 identical over 8 bases. The V and J ends lost 3 bases and 4 bases, in that order; junction bases with no gene match: 11. Germline V lookup: CDR1 LGHNA, CDR2 YSLEER. CDR3 length: 16 residues.

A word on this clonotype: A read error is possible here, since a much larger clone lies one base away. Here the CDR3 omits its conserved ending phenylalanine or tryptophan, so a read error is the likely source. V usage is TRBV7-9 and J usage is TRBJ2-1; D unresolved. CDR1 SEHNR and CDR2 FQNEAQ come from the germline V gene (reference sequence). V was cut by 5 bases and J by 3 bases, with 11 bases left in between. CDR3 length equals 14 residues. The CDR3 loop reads CASSTYGDYNEQFL. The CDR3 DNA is TGTGCCAGCAGCACGTACGGCGACTACAATGAGCAGTTCTTA.

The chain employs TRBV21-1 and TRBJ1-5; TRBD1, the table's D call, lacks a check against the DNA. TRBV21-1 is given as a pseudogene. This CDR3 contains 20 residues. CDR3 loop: CASSKEAPKGKGQFSQPQHF. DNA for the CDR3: TGTGCCAGCAGCAAAGAAGCACCAAAAGGCAAAGGACAGTTCTCTCAGCCCCAGCATTTT.

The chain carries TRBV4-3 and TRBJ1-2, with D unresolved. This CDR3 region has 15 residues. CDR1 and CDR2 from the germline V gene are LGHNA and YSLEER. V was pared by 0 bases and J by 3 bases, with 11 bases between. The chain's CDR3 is CASSQDLTWDYGYTF. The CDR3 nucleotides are TGCGCCAGCAGCCAAGACCTCACCTGGGACTATGGCTACACCTTC.

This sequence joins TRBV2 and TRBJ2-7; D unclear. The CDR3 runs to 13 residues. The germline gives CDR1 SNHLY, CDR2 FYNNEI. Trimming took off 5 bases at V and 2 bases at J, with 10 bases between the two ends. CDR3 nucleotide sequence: TGTGCCAGCAGTAATGAGGACCCCTACGAGCAGTACTTC. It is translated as CASSNEDPYEQYF.

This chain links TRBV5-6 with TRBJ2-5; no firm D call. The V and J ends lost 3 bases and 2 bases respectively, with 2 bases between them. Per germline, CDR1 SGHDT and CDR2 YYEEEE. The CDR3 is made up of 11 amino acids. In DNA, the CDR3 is TGTGCCAGCAGCTGGCAAGAGACCCAGTACTTC. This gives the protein CASSWQETQYF.

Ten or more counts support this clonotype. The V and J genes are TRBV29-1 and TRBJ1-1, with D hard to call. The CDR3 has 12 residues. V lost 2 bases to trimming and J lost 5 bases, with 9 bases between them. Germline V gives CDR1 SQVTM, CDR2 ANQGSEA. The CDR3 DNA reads TGCAGCGTTGAATCAACGGGTACTGAAGCTTTCTTT. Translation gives CSVESTGTEAFF.

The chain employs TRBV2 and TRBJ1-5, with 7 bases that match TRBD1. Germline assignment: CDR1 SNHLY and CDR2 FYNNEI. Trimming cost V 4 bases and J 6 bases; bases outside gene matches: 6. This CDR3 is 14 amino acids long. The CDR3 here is CASSATGSSQPQHF. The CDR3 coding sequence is TGTGCCAGCAGTGCGACAGGGAGTAGTCAGCCCCAGCATTTT.

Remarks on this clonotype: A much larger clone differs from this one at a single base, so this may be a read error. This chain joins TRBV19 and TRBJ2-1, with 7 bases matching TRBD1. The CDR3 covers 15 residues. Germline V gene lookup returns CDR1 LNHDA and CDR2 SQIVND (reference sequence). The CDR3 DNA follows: TGTGCCAGTAGGACCAGGACAGGTAACTACAATGAGGAGTTCTTC. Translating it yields CASRTRTGNYNEEFF. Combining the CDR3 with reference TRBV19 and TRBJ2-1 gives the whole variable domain DGGITQSPKYLFRKEGQNVTLSCEQNLNHDAMYWYRQDPGQGLRLIYYSQIVNDFQKGDIAEGYSVSREKKESFPLTVTSAQKNPTAFYLCASRTRTGNYNEEFFGPGTRLTVL.